The T cell receptor beta chain under discussion was sequenced for a study of Ad26.COV2.S vaccination and SARS-CoV-2 variants. The assay was immunoSEQ multiplex PCR, and TCRdb's table has in-frame clones only and misses some. The profile shows some 250,000 clones, approximately 88% of them singletons. The treatment is: around 19 received Ad26.COV2.S at low or high dose, single or two shots; several received placebo; per-sample allocation not given. The samples were gathered on day 63 after the first injection of vaccine or placebo. There are 15 residues in the CDR3. J gave up 7 bases and V 0 bases, and 5 bases lay outside the gene matches. CDR1 and CDR2 (germline): SGDLS, YYNGEE.

The starting material was peripheral blood, obtained in a trial of Ad26.COV2.S vaccine versus placebo. This receptor was taken from a person aged 18 to 59 who received the Ad26.COV2.S COVID-19 vaccine or a placebo. The chain couples TRBV9 to TRBJ2-1; 9 nucleotides line up with TRBD2. CDR3 residues: CASSVAPGLANEQFF. CDR3 sequence (DNA): TGTGCCAGCAGCGTAGCCCCGGGACTAGCAAATGAGCAGTTCTTC.